A selection of T cell receptor beta chains follows, all from one sample in a study of graft-versus-host responses after intestinal transplantation. No antigens are known for them. Using immunoSEQ multiplex PCR, the repertoire was profiled, and TCRdb retains in-frame clones only, with some absent. The sample carries under 90,000 clones, 85% to 95% recorded once. This specimen consisted of unstimulated CD4+ T cells sorted from spleen or lymph node cells, obtained before transplant. The receptor set was obtained from a human donor who was the organ donor for an intestinal transplant. Both conserved end residues are part of each CDR3. A D gene is named only where the DNA matches it firmly. Only some rows state a clone size, as once, few, many or a class for expanded clones.

V gene,D gene,CDR3 length,clone size,J gene,CDR3 DNA,CDR3 protein
TRBV28,TRBD2,13,.,TRBJ2-7,TGTGCCAGCAGGGGGACTAGCGGATACGAGCAGTACTTC,CASRGTSGYEQYF
TRBV5-1,TRBD2,16,.,TRBJ2-5,TGCGCCAGCAGCGGGACTGGGACTAGCGGTCAAGAGACCCAGTACTTC,CASSGTGTSGQETQYF
TRBV11-2,.,15,.,TRBJ2-1,TGTGCCAGCTACTCAGCGGGTAGCTCCTACAATGAGCAGTTCTTC,CASYSAGSSYNEQFF
TRBV5-6,TRBD1,15,.,TRBJ1-4,TGTGCCAGCAGCACCAGACAGGGAGAAAATGAAAAACTGTTTTTT,CASSTRQGENEKLFF
TRBV6-5,TRBD2,14,.,TRBJ2-5,TGTGCCAGCAGGAGCGGGGTTGCGGGGGAGACCCAGTACTTC,CASRSGVAGETQYF
TRBV25-1,.,15,once,TRBJ1-2,TGTGCCAGCAGTTTTCTCGAGGGCGCGGGCTATGGCTACACCTTC,CASSFLEGAGYGYTF
TRBV27,TRBD1,15,.,TRBJ2-7,TGTGCCAGCAGTGCCTACGGGACAGGTCTCTACGAGCAGTACTTC,CASSAYGTGLYEQYF
TRBV28,.,17,.,TRBJ1-6,TGTGCCAGCAGTTCCCATCGGGGGGGTTTTGTTGGTTCACCCCTCCACTTT,CASSSHRGGFVGSPLHF
TRBV4-1,.,13,.,TRBJ1-5,TGCGCCAGCAGCCAAGTACTATCCCCGCCCCAGCATTTT,CASSQVLSPPQHF
TRBV20-1,.,11,once,TRBJ2-7,TGCAGTGCGGGAGGGGGCTACGAGCAGTACTTC,CSAGGGYEQYF
TRBV7-9,.,12,.,TRBJ2-5,TGTGCCAGCAGCTTAGAGACACAGACCCAGTACTTC,CASSLETQTQYF
TRBV5-1,TRBD2,17,.,TRBJ2-7,TGCGCCAGCAGCTTGTGGCCTAGCGGGATTGGTGCCTACGAGCAGTACTTC,CASSLWPSGIGAYEQYF
TRBV29-1,TRBD2,13,.,TRBJ2-4,TGCAGCGTGACTAGCGGGGGTAAAAACATTCAGTACTTC,CSVTSGGKNIQYF
TRBV30,TRBD1,17,.,TRBJ2-2,TGTGCCTGGAGTCCCCCGAGACAGGGGGCTAACACCGGGGAGCTGTTTTTT,CAWSPPRQGANTGELFF
TRBV12-5,TRBD1,16,.,TRBJ2-7,TGTGCTAGTGGTTTGGCGTCGGGACAGGGTGCCTACGAGCAGTACTTC,CASGLASGQGAYEQYF
TRBV11-2,.,15,.,TRBJ2-1,TGTGCCAGCAGCTTACTGAGAAGTTCCTACAATGAGCAGTTCTTC,CASSLLRSSYNEQFF
TRBV2,.,14,.,TRBJ1-2,TGTGCCAGCAGTTCAAGGCAGGGTAACTATGGCTACACCTTC,CASSSRQGNYGYTF
TRBV30,.,14,.,TRBJ2-7,TGTGCCAAGATTACCGGGACTGTAGGCCACGAGCAGTACTTC,CAKITGTVGHEQYF
TRBV4-1,.,15,.,TRBJ2-7,TGCGCCAGCAGCCAAGTGCGGGACAGCTCCTACGAGCAGTACTTC,CASSQVRDSSYEQYF
TRBV5-1,TRBD2,16,.,TRBJ2-2,TGCGCCAGCAGCTTGGTAGCGGGGGCGAACACCGGGGAGCTGTTTTTT,CASSLVAGANTGELFF
TRBV7-3,TRBD1,14,.,TRBJ1-1,TGTGCCAGCAGCGTGACAGGGTGGGTCACTGAAGCTTTCTTT,CASSVTGWVTEAFF
TRBV11-3,.,16,.,TRBJ2-7,TGTGCCAGCAGCTTAGTGTATGGGCCCCACCACTACGAGCAGTACTTC,CASSLVYGPHHYEQYF
TRBV7-9,.,15,.,TRBJ2-3,TGTTCTCAAAGCCCCGGTTCCCCCAAGACAGATACGCAGTATTTT,CSQSPGSPKTDTQYF
TRBV20-1,.,11,.,TRBJ1-2,TGCAGTGCTGCCGCTACAGGTGGCTACACCTTC,CSAAATGGYTF
TRBV29-1,.,15,.,TRBJ1-1,TGCAGCGTTGAAGAAAGGCCCTGGGAGGGCACTGAAGCTTTCTTT,CSVEERPWEGTEAFF
TRBV7-9,TRBD2,17,.,TRBJ2-2,TGTGCCAGCAGCTTAGCGCTGGGCGGGGGGAACACCGGGGAGCTGTTTTTT,CASSLALGGGNTGELFF
TRBV21-1,.,15,.,TRBJ1-6,TGTGCCAGCAGCAAAGGGGGGACAGGGACGCCACCCCTCCACTTT,CASSKGGTGTPPLHF
TRBV5-6,.,13,.,TRBJ2-3,TGTGCCAGCAGCTTTTTTTACACAGATACGCAGTATTTT,CASSFFYTDTQYF
TRBV5-1,TRBD2,13,.,TRBJ2-7,TGCGCCAGCAGCCGGACTAGCGCAGTCGAGCAGTACTTC,CASSRTSAVEQYF
TRBV5-1,TRBD2,16,once,TRBJ2-3,TGCGCCAGCAGCAAGGGACTAGCGGGGGGCACAGATACGCAGTATTTT,CASSKGLAGGTDTQYF
TRBV19,TRBD1,18,once,TRBJ1-3,TGTGCCAGTAGTCGGAAGGCAGGGGGCCCGTACTCTGGAAACACCATATATTTT,CASSRKAGGPYSGNTIYF
TRBV6-6,.,13,.,TRBJ1-2,TGTGCCAGCAGTTACGAAAGAGGAGGGGGCTACACCTTC,CASSYERGGGYTF
TRBV11-2,TRBD1,12,.,TRBJ2-7,TGTGCCAGCAGCTTACAGGGGGCTGGGCAGTACTTC,CASSLQGAGQYF
TRBV9,.,17,.,TRBJ2-3,TGTGCCAGCAGCGTATCCGGTCCTAGTTGGAGGGTAGATACGCAGTATTTT,CASSVSGPSWRVDTQYF
TRBV5-1,TRBD2,14,.,TRBJ2-7,TGCGCCAGCAGCTCGACTAGCGGGTCCTACGAGCAGTACTTC,CASSSTSGSYEQYF
TRBV6-1,.,11,.,TRBJ2-1,TGTGCCAGCAACACGGGGATTGAGCAGTTCTTC,CASNTGIEQFF
TRBV29-1,TRBD2,15,.,TRBJ2-1,TGCAGCGTTGCTACTAGCGGGGGTTCCTACAATGAGCAGTTCTTC,CSVATSGGSYNEQFF
TRBV11-2,TRBD2,16,.,TRBJ2-7,TGTGCCAGCAGCTTATTAGCGGGGGGTAACTCCTACGAGCAGTACTTC,CASSLLAGGNSYEQYF
TRBV11-3,TRBD2,16,.,TRBJ2-7,TGTGCCAGCAGCTTCGGACTAGCGGGGGGGGCGGGGGAGCAGTACTTC,CASSFGLAGGAGEQYF
TRBV6-1,.,13,.,TRBJ1-6,TGTGCCAGCAGTATGGGACTCGATTCACCCCTCCACTTT,CASSMGLDSPLHF
TRBV11-3,TRBD1,15,.,TRBJ2-7,TGTGCCAGCAGCCCGCGGACAGGCCTCTCCTACGAGCAGTACTTC,CASSPRTGLSYEQYF
TRBV7-3,TRBD1,14,few,TRBJ2-1,TGTGCCAGCAGTCGTCAGGGACAGTTCCATGAGCAGTTCTTC,CASSRQGQFHEQFF
TRBV13,.,13,.,TRBJ1-2,TGTGCCAGCAGCTCCAGGGGTTTCTATGGCTACACCTTC,CASSSRGFYGYTF
TRBV7-3,TRBD2,17,once,TRBJ2-3,TGTGCCAGCAGCTTATCCCCCCAACTAGCGGGCACAGATACGCAGTATTTT,CASSLSPQLAGTDTQYF
TRBV21-1,.,14,.,TRBJ2-5,TGTGCCAGCAGCAAACTCAGGGTGGGTGAGACCCAGTACTTC,CASSKLRVGETQYF
TRBV5-5,TRBD1,15,.,TRBJ1-2,TGTGCCAGCAGCTTGATGGGACAGGGTTTTCAAGGCTACACCTTC,CASSLMGQGFQGYTF
TRBV6-1,TRBD2,15,.,TRBJ2-3,TGTGCCAGCAGTGAATCTAGCGGGGGTCCGGATACGCAGTATTTT,CASSESSGGPDTQYF